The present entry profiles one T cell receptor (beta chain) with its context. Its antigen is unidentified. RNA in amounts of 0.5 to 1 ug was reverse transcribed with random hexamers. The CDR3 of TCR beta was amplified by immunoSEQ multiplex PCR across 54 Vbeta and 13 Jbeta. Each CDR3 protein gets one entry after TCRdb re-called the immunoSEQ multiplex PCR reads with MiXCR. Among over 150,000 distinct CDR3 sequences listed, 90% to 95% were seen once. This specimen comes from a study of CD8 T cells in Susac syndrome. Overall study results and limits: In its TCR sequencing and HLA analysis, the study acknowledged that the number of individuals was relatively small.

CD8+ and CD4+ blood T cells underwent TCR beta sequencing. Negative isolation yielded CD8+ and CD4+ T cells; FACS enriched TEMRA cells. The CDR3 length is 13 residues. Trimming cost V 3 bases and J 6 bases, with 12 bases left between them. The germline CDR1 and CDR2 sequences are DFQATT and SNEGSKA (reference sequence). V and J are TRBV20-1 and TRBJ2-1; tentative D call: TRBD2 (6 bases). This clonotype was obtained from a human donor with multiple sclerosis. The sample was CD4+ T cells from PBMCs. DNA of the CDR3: TGCAGTGCTAGCTTCCGGAGGGGCAATGAGCAGTTCTTC. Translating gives CSASFRRGNEQFF.